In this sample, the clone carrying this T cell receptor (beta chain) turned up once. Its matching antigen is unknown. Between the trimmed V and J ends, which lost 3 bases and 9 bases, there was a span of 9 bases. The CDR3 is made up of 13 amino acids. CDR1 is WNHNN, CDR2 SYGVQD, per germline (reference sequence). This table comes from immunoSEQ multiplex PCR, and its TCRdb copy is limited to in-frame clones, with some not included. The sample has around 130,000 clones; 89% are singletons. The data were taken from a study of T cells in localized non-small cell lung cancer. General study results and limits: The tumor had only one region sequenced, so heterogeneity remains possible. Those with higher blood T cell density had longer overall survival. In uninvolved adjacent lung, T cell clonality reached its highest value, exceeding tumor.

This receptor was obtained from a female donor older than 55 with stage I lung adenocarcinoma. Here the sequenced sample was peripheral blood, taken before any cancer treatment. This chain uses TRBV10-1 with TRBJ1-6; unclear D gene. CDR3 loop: CASSEAAGSPLHF. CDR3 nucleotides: TGCGCCAGCAGTGAAGCGGCTGGTTCACCCCTCCACTTT.